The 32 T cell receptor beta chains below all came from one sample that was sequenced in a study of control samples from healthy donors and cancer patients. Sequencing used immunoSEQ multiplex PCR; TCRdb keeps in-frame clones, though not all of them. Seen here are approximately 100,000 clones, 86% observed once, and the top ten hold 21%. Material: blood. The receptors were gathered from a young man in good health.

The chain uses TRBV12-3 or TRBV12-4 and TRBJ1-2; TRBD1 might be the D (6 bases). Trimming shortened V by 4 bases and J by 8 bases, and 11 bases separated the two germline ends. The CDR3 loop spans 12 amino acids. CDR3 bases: TGTGCCAGCAGTTCGGGGGCGCCCGGCTACACCTTC. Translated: CASSSGAPGYTF.

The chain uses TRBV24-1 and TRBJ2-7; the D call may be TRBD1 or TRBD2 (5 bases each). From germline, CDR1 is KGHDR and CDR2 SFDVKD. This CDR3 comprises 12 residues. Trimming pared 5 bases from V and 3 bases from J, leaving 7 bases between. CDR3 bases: TGTGCCACCAGTGTTGGGGGCTACGAGCAGTACTTC. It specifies CATSVGGYEQYF.

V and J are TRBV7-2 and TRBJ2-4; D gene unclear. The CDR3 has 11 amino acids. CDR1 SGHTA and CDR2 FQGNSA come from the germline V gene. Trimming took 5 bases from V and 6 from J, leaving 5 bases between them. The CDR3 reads CASSLGNIQYF. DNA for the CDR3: TGTGCCAGCAGCCTGGGAAACATTCAGTACTTC.

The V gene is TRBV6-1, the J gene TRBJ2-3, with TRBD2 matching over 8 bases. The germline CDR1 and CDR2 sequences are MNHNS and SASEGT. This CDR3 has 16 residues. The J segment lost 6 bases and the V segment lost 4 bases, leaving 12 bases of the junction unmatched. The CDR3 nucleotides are TGTGCCAGCAGTGGGGGGCCGGGACTAGTGGCGGATACGCAGTATTTT. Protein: CASSGGPGLVADTQYF.

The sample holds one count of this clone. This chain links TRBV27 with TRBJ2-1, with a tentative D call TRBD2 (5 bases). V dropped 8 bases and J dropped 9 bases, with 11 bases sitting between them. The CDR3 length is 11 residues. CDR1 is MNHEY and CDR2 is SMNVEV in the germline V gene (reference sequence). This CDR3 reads CASQFRGEQFF. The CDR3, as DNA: TGTGCCAGCCAATTTCGGGGTGAGCAGTTCTTC.

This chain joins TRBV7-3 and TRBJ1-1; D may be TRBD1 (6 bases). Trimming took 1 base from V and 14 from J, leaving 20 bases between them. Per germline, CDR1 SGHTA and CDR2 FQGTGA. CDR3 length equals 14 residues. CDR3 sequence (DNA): TGTGCCAGCAGCTTAAGTACGGGGGCCCGGATTTTATTCTTT. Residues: CASSLSTGARILFF.

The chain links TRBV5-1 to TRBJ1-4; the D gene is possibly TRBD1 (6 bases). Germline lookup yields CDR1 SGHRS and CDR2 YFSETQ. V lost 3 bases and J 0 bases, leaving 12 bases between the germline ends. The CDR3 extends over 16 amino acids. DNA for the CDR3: TGCGCCAGCAGCTCCCGGACAGCTGCAACTAATGAAAAACTGTTTTTT. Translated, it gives CASSSRTAATNEKLFF.

CDR3 in DNA: TGTGCCAGCCCCCGGAAGTGGGGTGGACTCGAGCAGTACGTC. This translates into CASPRKWGGLEQYV. The chain links TRBV6-5 to TRBJ2-7; the D gene is possibly TRBD2 (5 bases). V gave up 8 bases and J gave up 6 bases, with 20 bases separating them. Germline V gene data show CDR1 as MNHEY and CDR2 as SVGAGI. CDR3 length equals 14 residues.

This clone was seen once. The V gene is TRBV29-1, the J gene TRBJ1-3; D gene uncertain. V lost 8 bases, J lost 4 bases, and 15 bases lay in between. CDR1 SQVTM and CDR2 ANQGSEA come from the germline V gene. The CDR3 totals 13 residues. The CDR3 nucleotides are TGCAGCCTCACTCTAATTCTCGGAAACACCATATATTTT. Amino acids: CSLTLILGNTIYF.

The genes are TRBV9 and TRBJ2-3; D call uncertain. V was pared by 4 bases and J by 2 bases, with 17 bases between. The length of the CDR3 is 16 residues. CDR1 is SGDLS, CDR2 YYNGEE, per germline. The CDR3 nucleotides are TGTGCCAGCAGCCGTAGGGCAGCCAGTGACACAGATACGCAGTATTTT. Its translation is CASSRRAASDTDTQYF.

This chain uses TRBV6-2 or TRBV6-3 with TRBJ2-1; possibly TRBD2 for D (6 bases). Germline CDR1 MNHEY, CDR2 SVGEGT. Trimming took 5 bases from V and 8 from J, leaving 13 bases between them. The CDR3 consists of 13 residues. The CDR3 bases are TGTGCCAGCAGTGCGCGGACTACAGATGAGCAGTTCTTC. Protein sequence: CASSARTTDEQFF.

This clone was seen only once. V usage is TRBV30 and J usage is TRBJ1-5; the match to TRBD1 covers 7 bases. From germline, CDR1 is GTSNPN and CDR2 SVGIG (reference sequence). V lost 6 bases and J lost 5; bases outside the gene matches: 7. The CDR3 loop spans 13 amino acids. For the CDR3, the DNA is TGTGCCTGCGAGACCCAGGGGGATCAGCCCCAGCATTTT. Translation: CACETQGDQPQHF.

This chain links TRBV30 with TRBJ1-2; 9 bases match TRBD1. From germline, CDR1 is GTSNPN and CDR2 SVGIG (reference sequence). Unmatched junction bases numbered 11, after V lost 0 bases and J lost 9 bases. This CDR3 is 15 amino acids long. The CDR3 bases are TGTGCCTGGAGTGTAGGGTCGGGACAGGGAATAAGCTACACCTTC. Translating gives CAWSVGSGQGISYTF. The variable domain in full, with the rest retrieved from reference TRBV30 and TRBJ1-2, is SQTIHQWPATLVQPVGSPLSLECTVEGTSNPNLYWYRQAAGRGLQLLFYSVGIGQISSEVPQNLSASRPQDRQFILSSKKLLLSDSGFYLCAWSVGSGQGISYTFGSGTRLTVV.

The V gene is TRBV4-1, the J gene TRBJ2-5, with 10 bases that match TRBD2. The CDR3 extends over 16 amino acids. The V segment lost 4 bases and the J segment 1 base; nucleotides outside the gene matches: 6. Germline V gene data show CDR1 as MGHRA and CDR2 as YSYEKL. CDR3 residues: CASSRVSGGPQETQYF. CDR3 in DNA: TGCGCCAGCAGCCGCGTTAGCGGGGGGCCCCAAGAGACCCAGTACTTC.

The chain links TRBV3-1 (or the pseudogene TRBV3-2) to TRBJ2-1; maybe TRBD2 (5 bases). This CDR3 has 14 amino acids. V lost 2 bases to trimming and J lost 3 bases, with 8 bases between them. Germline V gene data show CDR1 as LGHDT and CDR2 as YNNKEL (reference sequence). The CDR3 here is CASSQTGDYNEQFF. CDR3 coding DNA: TGTGCCAGCAGCCAAACCGGGGACTACAATGAGCAGTTCTTC.

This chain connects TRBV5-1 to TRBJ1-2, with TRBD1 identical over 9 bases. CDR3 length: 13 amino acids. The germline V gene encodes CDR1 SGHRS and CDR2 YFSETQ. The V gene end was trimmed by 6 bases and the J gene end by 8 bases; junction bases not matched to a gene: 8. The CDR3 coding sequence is TGCGCCAGCACCATGGGACAGGGAGGCGGCTACACCTTC. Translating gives CASTMGQGGGYTF.

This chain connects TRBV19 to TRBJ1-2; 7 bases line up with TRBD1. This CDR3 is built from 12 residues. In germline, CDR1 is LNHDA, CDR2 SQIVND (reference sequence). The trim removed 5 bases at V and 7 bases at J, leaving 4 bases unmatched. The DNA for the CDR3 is TGTGCCAGTAGTGACAGGGAAGTTGGCTACACCTTC. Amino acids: CASSDREVGYTF.

The CDR3 is CASSARGVMSTDTQYF. The CDR3 coding sequence is TGTGCCAGCAGTGCCCGGGGGGTTATGAGCACAGATACGCAGTATTTT. The rearrangement links TRBV6-1 to TRBJ2-3; 7 bases agree with TRBD2. The germline gives CDR1 MNHNS, CDR2 SASEGT. The junction had 7 bases not matched to a gene; V was cut back by 4 bases and J by 0 bases. This CDR3 comprises 16 residues.

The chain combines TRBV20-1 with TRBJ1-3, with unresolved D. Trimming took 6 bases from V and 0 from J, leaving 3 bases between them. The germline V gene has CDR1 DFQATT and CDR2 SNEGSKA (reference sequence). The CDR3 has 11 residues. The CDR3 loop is CSAPSGNTIYF. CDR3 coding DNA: TGCAGTGCCCCCTCTGGAAACACCATATATTTT.

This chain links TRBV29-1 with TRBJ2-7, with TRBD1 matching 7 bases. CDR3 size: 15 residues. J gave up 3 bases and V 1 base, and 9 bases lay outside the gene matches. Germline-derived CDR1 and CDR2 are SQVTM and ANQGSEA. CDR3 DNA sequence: TGCAGCGTTGAAGTGGTAGGGACAGCACTCTACGAGCAGTACTTC. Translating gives CSVEVVGTALYEQYF.

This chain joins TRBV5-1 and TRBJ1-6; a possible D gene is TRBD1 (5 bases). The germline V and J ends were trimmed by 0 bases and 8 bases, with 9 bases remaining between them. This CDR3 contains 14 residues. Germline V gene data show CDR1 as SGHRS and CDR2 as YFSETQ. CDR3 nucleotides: TGCGCCAGCAGCTTGGGCAGGGCGGATTCACCCCTCCACTTT. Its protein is CASSLGRADSPLHF.

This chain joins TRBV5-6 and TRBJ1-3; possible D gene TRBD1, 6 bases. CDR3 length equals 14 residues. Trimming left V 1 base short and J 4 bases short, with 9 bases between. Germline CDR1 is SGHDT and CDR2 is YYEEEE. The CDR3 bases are TGTGCCAGCAGCTTGACAGGGCCCGGAAACACCATATATTTT. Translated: CASSLTGPGNTIYF. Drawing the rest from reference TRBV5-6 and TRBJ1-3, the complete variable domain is DAGVTQSPTHLIKTRGQQVTLRCSPKSGHDTVSWYQQALGQGPQFIFQYYEEEERQRGNFPDRFSGHQFPNYSSELNVNALLLGDSALYLCASSLTGPGNTIYFGEGSWLTVV.

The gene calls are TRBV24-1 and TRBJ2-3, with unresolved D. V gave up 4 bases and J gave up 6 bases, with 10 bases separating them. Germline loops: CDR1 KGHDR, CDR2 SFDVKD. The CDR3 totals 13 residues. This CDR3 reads CATSEPPLDTQYF. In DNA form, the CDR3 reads TGTGCCACCAGTGAGCCACCGCTGGATACGCAGTATTTT.

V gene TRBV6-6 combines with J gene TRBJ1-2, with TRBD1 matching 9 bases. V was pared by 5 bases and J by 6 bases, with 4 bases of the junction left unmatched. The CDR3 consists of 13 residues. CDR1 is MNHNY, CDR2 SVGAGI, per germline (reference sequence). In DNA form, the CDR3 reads TGTGCCAGCAGTCTGCGACAGGGGGATGGCTACACCTTC. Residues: CASSLRQGDGYTF.

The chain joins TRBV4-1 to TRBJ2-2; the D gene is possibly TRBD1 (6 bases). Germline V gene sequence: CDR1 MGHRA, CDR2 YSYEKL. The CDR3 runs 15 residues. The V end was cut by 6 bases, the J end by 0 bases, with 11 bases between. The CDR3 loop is CASSYEGANTGELFF. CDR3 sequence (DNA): TGCGCCAGCAGTTACGAGGGGGCGAACACCGGGGAGCTGTTTTTT.

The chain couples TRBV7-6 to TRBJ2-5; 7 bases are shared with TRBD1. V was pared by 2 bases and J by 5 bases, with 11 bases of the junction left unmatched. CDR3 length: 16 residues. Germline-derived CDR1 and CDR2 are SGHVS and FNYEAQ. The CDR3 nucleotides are TGTGCCAGCAGCTTACATGGCGTTAGGGGGCGCGAGACCCAGTACTTC. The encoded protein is CASSLHGVRGRETQYF.

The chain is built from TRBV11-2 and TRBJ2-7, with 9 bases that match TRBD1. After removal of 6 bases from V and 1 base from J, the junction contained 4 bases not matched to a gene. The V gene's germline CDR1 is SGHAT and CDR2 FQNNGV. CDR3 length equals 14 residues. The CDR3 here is CASSLGTGSYEQYV. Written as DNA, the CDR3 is TGTGCCAGCAGTCTAGGGACAGGGTCCTACGAGCAGTACGTC.

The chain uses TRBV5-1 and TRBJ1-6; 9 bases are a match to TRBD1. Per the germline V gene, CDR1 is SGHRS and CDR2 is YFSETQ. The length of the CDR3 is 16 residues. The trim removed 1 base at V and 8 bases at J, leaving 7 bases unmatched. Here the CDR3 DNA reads TGCGCCAGCAGCTTGTCGACAGGGGGTGGGGATTCACCCCTCCACTTT. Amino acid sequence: CASSLSTGGGDSPLHF.

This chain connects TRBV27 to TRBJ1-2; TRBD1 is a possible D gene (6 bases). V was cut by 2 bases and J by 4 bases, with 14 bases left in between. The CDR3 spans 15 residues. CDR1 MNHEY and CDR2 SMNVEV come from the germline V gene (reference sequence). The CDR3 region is CASSLSTEGGYGYTF. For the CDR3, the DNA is TGTGCCAGCAGTTTAAGTACCGAGGGGGGCTATGGCTACACCTTC.

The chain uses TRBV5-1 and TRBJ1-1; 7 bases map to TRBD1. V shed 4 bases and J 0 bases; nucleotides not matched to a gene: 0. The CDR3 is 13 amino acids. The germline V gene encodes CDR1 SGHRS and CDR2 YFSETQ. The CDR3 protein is CASSGTVNTEAFF. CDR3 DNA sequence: TGCGCCAGCAGCGGGACAGTGAACACTGAAGCTTTCTTT.

The CDR3: CASSYSLGLAGQISYEQYV. CDR3 nucleotide sequence: TGTGCCAGCAGTTACTCATTAGGACTAGCGGGACAAATCTCCTACGAGCAGTACGTC. The chain combines TRBV6-2 or TRBV6-3 with TRBJ2-7, with 12 bases aligning to TRBD2. J gave up 0 bases and V 0 bases, and 9 bases lay outside the gene matches. The germline gives CDR1 MNHEY, CDR2 SVGEGT. The CDR3 contains 19 residues.

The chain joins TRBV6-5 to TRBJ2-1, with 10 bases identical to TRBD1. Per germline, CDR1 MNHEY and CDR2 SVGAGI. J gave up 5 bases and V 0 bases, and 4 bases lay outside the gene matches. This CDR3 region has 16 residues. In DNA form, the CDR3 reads TGTGCCAGCAGTTACTCCACCGGGACAGGGGACAATGAGCAGTTCTTC. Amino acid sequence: CASSYSTGTGDNEQFF.